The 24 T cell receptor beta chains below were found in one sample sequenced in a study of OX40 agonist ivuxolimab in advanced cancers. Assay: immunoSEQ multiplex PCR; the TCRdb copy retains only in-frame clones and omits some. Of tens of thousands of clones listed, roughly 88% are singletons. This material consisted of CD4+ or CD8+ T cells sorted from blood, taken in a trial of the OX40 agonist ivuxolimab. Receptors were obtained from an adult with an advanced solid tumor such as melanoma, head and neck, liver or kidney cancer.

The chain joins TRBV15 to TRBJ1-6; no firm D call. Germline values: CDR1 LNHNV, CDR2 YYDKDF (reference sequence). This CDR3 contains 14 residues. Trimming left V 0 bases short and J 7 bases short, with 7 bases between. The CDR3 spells CATSRDLTNSPLHF. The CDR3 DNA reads TGTGCCACCAGCAGAGATTTGACCAATTCACCCCTCCACTTT.

As DNA, the CDR3 is TGCGCCAGCAGCTCCGACGGGGGGTATGGCTACACCTTC. Protein sequence: CASSSDGGYGYTF. This chain connects TRBV5-1 to TRBJ1-2; maybe TRBD1 (5 bases). This CDR3 is built from 13 residues. V was clipped by 3 bases and J by 5 bases, with 11 bases between them. Looked up from germline, CDR1 is SGHRS and CDR2 is YFSETQ.

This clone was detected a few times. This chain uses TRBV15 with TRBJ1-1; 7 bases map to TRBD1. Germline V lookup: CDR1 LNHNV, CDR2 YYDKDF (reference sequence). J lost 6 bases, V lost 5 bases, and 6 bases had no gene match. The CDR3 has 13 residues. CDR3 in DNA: TGTGCCACCAGCCCGACAGGGTTCGCTGAAGCTTTCTTT. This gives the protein CATSPTGFAEAFF.

CDR3 loop: CASSLKVSGGTDTQYF. The DNA of the CDR3 is TGTGCCAGCAGCTTAAAGGTTTCCGGGGGGACAGATACGCAGTATTTT. The chain uses TRBV7-2 and TRBJ2-3, with TRBD2 matching 7 bases. Looked up from germline, CDR1 is SGHTA and CDR2 is FQGNSA. The V segment lost 2 bases and the J segment 3 bases; nucleotides outside the gene matches: 8. The CDR3 covers 16 residues.

The DNA of the CDR3 is TGTGCCAGCAGCTTAGTTTGGGAGAATGGAAACACCATATATTTT. Translation gives CASSLVWENGNTIYF. The chain links TRBV7-8 to TRBJ1-3; no definite D call. This CDR3 contains 15 residues. CDR1 SGHVS and CDR2 FQNEAQ come from the germline V gene. Deletions cut 1 base from V and 3 bases from J, with 10 bases between.

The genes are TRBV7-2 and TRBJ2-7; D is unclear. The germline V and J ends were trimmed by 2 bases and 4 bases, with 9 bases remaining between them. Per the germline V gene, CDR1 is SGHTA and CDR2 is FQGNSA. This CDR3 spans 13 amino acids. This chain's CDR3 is CASSLRRSYEQYF. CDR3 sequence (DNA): TGTGCCAGCAGCTTACGTAGATCTTACGAGCAGTACTTC.

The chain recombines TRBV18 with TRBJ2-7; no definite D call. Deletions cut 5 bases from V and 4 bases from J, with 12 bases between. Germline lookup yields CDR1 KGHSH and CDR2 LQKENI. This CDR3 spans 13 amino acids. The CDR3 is CASSSGQQYEQYF. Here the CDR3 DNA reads TGTGCCAGCTCATCGGGTCAACAATACGAGCAGTACTTC.

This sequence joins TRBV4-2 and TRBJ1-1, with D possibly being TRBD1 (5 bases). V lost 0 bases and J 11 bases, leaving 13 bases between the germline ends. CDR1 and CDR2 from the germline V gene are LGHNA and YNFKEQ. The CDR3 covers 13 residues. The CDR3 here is CASSQESQGEAFF. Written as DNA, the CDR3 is TGTGCCAGCAGCCAAGAGAGTCAGGGAGAGGCTTTCTTT.

CDR3 sequence (DNA): TGTGCCAGCAGTGCCCGACTGGGGATGGCGCAGTACTTC. Protein: CASSARLGMAQYF. The V call is TRBV27, the J call TRBJ2-7; D gene unclear. Per germline, CDR1 MNHEY and CDR2 SMNVEV (reference sequence). The CDR3 extends over 13 amino acids. Trimming removed 5 bases at V and 9 bases at J, with 17 bases between.

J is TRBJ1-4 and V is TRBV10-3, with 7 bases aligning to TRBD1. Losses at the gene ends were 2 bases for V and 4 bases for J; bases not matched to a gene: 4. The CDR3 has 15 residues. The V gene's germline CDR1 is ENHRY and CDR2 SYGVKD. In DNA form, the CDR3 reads TGTGCCATCAGTGAGGGGTCAGGGGGTAATGAAAAACTGTTTTTT. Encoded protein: CAISEGSGGNEKLFF.

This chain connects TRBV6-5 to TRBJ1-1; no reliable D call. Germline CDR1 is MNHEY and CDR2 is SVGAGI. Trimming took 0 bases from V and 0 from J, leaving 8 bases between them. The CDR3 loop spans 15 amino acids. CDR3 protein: CASSYSSLVNTEAFF. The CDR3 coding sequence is TGTGCCAGCAGTTACTCGAGTCTTGTGAACACTGAAGCTTTCTTT.

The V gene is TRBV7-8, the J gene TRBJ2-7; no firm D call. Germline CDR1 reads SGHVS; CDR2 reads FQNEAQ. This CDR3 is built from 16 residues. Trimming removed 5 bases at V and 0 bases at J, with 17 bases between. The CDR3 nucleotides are TGTGCCAGCAGCCCTAGAGGCCTCAGGAGCTCCTACGAGCAGTACTTC. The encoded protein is CASSPRGLRSSYEQYF.

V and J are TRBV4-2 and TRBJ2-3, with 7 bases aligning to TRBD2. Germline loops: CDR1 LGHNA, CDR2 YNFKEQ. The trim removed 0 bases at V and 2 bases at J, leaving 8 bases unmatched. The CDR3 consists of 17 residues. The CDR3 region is CASSQEGPGTTTDTQYF. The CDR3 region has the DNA TGTGCCAGCAGCCAAGAAGGCCCCGGGACTACCACAGATACGCAGTATTTT.

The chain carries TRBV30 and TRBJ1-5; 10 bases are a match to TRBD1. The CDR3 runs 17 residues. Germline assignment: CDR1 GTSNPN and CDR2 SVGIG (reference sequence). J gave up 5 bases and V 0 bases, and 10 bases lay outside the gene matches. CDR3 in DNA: TGTGCCTGGAGTGTAGGGCGGACAGGGGGTTCGGATCAGCCCCAGCATTTT. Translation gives CAWSVGRTGGSDQPQHF. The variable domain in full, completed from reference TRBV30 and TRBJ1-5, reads SQTIHQWPATLVQPVGSPLSLECTVEGTSNPNLYWYRQAAGRGLQLLFYSVGIGQISSEVPQNLSASRPQDRQFILSSKKLLLSDSGFYLCAWSVGRTGGSDQPQHFGDGTRLSIL.

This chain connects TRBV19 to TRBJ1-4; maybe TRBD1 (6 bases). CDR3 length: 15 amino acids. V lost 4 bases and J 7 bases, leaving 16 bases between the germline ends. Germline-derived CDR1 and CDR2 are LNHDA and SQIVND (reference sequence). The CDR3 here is CASSTPTGAAEKLFF. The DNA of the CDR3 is TGTGCCAGTAGTACTCCGACGGGGGCGGCTGAAAAACTGTTTTTT.

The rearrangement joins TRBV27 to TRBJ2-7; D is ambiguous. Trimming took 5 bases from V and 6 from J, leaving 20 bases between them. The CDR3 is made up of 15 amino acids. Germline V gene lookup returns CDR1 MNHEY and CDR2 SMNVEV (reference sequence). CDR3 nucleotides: TGTGCCAGCAGTCAATTTACAGCCCCCAGGTCCGAGCAGTACTTC. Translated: CASSQFTAPRSEQYF.

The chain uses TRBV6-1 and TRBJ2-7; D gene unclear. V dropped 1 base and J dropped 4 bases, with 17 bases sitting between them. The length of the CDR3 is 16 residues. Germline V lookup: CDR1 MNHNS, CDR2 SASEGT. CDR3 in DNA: TGTGCCAGCAGTGAAGTATTGGGCGTCGCATGGTACGAGCAGTACTTC. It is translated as CASSEVLGVAWYEQYF.

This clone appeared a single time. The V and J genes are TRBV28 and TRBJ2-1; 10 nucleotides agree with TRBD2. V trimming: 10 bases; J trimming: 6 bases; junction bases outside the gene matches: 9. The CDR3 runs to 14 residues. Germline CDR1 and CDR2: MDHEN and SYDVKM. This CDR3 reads CATQGSGRLNEQFF. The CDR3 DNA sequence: TGTGCCACCCAAGGTAGCGGGAGGCTCAATGAGCAGTTCTTC.

The CDR3 region is CASRDRGFSNQPQHF. The CDR3 bases are TGTGCCAGCAGAGACAGGGGATTTAGCAATCAGCCCCAGCATTTT. This chain connects TRBV6-4 to TRBJ1-5; 8 positions agree with TRBD1. There are 15 residues in the CDR3. The trim removed 6 bases at V and 0 bases at J, leaving 4 bases unmatched. Germline V lookup: CDR1 MRHNA, CDR2 SNTAGT.

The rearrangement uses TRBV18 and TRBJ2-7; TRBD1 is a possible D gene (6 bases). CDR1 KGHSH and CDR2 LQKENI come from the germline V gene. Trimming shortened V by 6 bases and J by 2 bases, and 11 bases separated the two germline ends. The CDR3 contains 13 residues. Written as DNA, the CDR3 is TGTGCCAGCTCCCCCCGACAGGCCTACGAGCAGTACTTC. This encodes CASSPRQAYEQYF. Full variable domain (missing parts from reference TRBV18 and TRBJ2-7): NAGVMQNPRHLVRRRGQEARLRCSPMKGHSHVYWYRQLPEEGLKFMVYLQKENIIDESGMPKERFSAEFPKEGPSILRIQQVVRGDSAAYFCASSPRQAYEQYFGPGTRLTVT.

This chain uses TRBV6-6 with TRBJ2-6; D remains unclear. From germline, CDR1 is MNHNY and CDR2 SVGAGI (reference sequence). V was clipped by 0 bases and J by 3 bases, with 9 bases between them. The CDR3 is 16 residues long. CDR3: CASSYSSRLGANVLTF. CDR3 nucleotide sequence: TGTGCCAGCAGTTACTCAAGTCGACTTGGGGCCAACGTCCTGACTTTC.

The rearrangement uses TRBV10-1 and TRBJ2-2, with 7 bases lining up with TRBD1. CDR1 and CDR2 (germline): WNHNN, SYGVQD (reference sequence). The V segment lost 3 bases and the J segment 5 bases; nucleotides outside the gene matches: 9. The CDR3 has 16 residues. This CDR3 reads CASSDPGQTSTGELFF. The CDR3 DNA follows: TGCGCCAGCAGTGACCCGGGACAGACCTCTACCGGGGAGCTGTTTTTT.

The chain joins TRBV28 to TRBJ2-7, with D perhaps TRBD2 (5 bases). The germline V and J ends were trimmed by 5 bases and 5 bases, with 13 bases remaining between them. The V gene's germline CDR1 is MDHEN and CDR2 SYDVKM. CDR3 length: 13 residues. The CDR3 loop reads CASSTLGVHEQYF. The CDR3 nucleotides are TGTGCCAGCAGTACACTCGGGGTCCACGAGCAGTACTTC.

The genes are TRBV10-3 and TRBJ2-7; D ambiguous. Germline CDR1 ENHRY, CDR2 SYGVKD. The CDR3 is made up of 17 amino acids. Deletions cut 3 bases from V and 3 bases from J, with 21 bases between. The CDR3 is CAISDSTRRLPDYEQYF. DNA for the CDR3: TGTGCCATCAGTGACTCTACAAGAAGGCTGCCAGACTACGAGCAGTACTTC.